The 27 T cell receptor beta chains given below trace back to one sample, sequenced in a study of T cells in localized non-small cell lung cancer. Profiled with immunoSEQ multiplex PCR; TCRdb holds only in-frame clones, not every one. This table has roughly 77,000 clones, 88% appearing once. The sample in question was peripheral blood, obtained before any cancer treatment. These receptors all stem from a woman aged 35 to 75 with stage I squamous cell lung carcinoma.

The rearrangement joins TRBV5-1 to TRBJ1-1; possibly TRBD1 for D (6 bases). The CDR3 is 14 amino acids. The V gene lost 4 bases and the J gene lost 5 bases, with 15 bases spanning the gap. CDR1 is SGHRS and CDR2 is YFSETQ in the germline V gene. The CDR3 reads CASSPLAQGTEAFF. CDR3 bases: TGCGCCAGCAGCCCGTTGGCCCAGGGGACTGAAGCTTTCTTT.

The chain joins TRBV2 to TRBJ1-2; 9 nucleotides match TRBD1. Germline CDR1 reads SNHLY; CDR2 reads FYNNEI. Trimming removed 4 bases from V and 10 bases from J; junction bases left unmatched: 7. The CDR3 is 13 residues long. The CDR3 DNA reads as TGTGCCAGCAGTGTGGGGACAGGGAGCGTCTACACCTTC. Translated: CASSVGTGSVYTF. Full variable domain (outside the CDR3, taken from reference TRBV2 and TRBJ1-2): EPEVTQTPSHQVTQMGQEVILRCVPISNHLYFYWYRQILGQKVEFLVSFYNNEISEKSEIFDDQFSVERPDGSNFTLKIRSTKLEDSAMYFCASSVGTGSVYTFGSGTRLTVV.

This clone showed up just a few times. The chain joins TRBV5-1 to TRBJ2-7; 9 nucleotides match TRBD1. In germline, CDR1 is SGHRS, CDR2 YFSETQ. Germline trimming cut 3 bases from V and 5 bases from J; bases unmatched to any gene: 9. The CDR3 has 15 residues. This chain's CDR3 is CASSYRDREVDEQYF. CDR3 DNA sequence: TGCGCCAGCAGCTACCGGGACAGGGAAGTTGACGAGCAGTACTTC.

The table lists this clone with a few counts. The chain recombines TRBV30 with TRBJ1-2; a possible D gene is TRBD1 (5 bases). The germline V and J ends were trimmed by 1 base and 5 bases, with 8 bases remaining between them. CDR3 length: 12 residues. CDR1 and CDR2 (germline): GTSNPN, SVGIG (reference sequence). CDR3: CAWSGGPYGYTF. The CDR3 nucleotides read TGTGCCTGGAGTGGGGGACCTTATGGCTACACCTTC. Supplemented by reference TRBV30 and TRBJ1-2, the full variable domain reads SQTIHQWPATLVQPVGSPLSLECTVEGTSNPNLYWYRQAAGRGLQLLFYSVGIGQISSEVPQNLSASRPQDRQFILSSKKLLLSDSGFYLCAWSGGPYGYTFGSGTRLTVV.

The chain carries TRBV12-5 and TRBJ2-7; 13 bases are shared with TRBD2. J lost 7 bases, V lost 4 bases, and 1 base had no gene match. The CDR3 is made up of 13 amino acids. The germline V gene has CDR1 LGHNT and CDR2 FRNRAP. The CDR3 bases are TGTGCTAGTGGTTCGGGACTAGCGGGGGAGCAGTACTTC. Translation gives CASGSGLAGEQYF.

This chain joins TRBV5-1 and TRBJ1-2; D not certain. The CDR3 sequence is 13 residues long. V was clipped by 8 bases and J by 1 base, with 12 bases between them. Germline CDR1 is SGHRS and CDR2 is YFSETQ. The CDR3 coding sequence is TGCGCCAGTACGAGAGGCGATAACTATGGCTACACCTTC. Translation gives CASTRGDNYGYTF.

This clone was picked up a small number of times. This chain links TRBV11-1 with TRBJ2-3; D possibly corresponds to TRBD1 (5 bases). Trimming pared 3 bases from V and 4 bases from J, leaving 14 bases between. Germline V gives CDR1 SGHAT, CDR2 FQDESV (reference sequence). The CDR3 runs to 15 residues. The CDR3 sequence is CASSLDGQGADTQYF. CDR3 nucleotides: TGTGCCAGCAGCTTGGACGGGCAGGGTGCAGATACGCAGTATTTT.

The chain couples TRBV4-2 to TRBJ1-1; a weak D match, TRBD1 (5 bases). Deletions cut 0 bases from V and 1 base from J, with 15 bases between. Per the germline V gene, CDR1 is LGHNA and CDR2 is YNFKEQ. The CDR3 length is 17 residues. Here the CDR3 reads CASSQEAVRTGNTEAFF. Here the CDR3 DNA reads TGTGCCAGCAGCCAAGAAGCGGTCCGTACAGGGAACACTGAAGCTTTCTTT.

The chain employs TRBV5-1 and TRBJ2-3, with D uncertain. Germline V gives CDR1 SGHRS, CDR2 YFSETQ. The CDR3 is made up of 13 amino acids. V gave up 4 bases and J gave up 2 bases, with 8 bases separating them. CDR3 nucleotide sequence: TGCGCCAGCAGCCTAGAGACCACAGATACGCAGTATTTT. Translating it yields CASSLETTDTQYF.

The chain uses TRBV7-9 and TRBJ1-1; TRBD1 is a possible D gene (5 bases). Germline lookup yields CDR1 SEHNR and CDR2 FQNEAQ (reference sequence). The CDR3 has 15 amino acids. The V end lost 1 base, the J end lost 4 bases, and 13 bases lay between the germline ends. CDR3 region: CASSLGWGGATEAFF. CDR3 DNA sequence: TGTGCCAGCAGCTTAGGATGGGGAGGGGCCACTGAAGCTTTCTTT.

This clone was seen a few times. The chain recombines TRBV15 with TRBJ2-1; 7 nucleotides agree with TRBD1. From germline, CDR1 is LNHNV and CDR2 YYDKDF (reference sequence). V lost 0 bases, J lost 7 bases, and 6 bases stayed unmatched. The CDR3 runs 15 residues. CDR3 DNA: TGTGCCACCAGCAGAGATCCCCACAGGGGAAATGAGCAGTTCTTC. Encoded protein: CATSRDPHRGNEQFF.

The V and J genes are TRBV5-1 and TRBJ2-7, with D possibly matching TRBD1 (6 bases). This CDR3 has 13 residues. V was cut by 4 bases and J by 3 bases, with 11 bases left in between. CDR1 SGHRS and CDR2 YFSETQ come from the germline V gene. CDR3 sequence: CASSTQGFYEQYF. For the CDR3, the DNA is TGCGCCAGCAGCACACAGGGATTCTACGAGCAGTACTTC.

As DNA, the CDR3 is TGTGCCAGCAGCTTAGCGAGCGAAGCAGACTATGGCTACACCTTC. It specifies CASSLASEADYGYTF. V gene TRBV7-9 combines with J gene TRBJ1-2; D call uncertain. Trimming took off 0 bases at V and 3 bases at J, with 11 bases between the two ends. This CDR3 contains 15 residues. Germline V gives CDR1 SEHNR, CDR2 FQNEAQ (reference sequence).

The chain links TRBV7-8 to TRBJ2-7; a weak D match, TRBD1 (6 bases). The V end was cut by 6 bases, the J end by 4 bases, with 10 bases between. This CDR3 has 12 residues. Germline CDR1 and CDR2: SGHVS and FQNEAQ. The CDR3 region is CASSSTGYEQYF. The CDR3 region has the DNA TGTGCCAGCAGTTCGACAGGTTACGAGCAGTACTTC.

The gene calls are TRBV2 and TRBJ1-1; perhaps TRBD1 as D (6 bases). The V end was cut by 7 bases, the J end by 4 bases, with 16 bases between. This CDR3 comprises 14 residues. Germline CDR1 reads SNHLY; CDR2 reads FYNNEI. This chain's CDR3 is CASMRGGPITEAFF. DNA of the CDR3: TGTGCCAGCATGCGCGGGGGCCCGATCACTGAAGCTTTCTTT.

The chain combines TRBV18 with TRBJ1-3, with D uncertain. V was shortened by 0 bases and J by 2 bases, with 8 bases between the two germline ends. CDR1 is KGHSH and CDR2 is LQKENI in the germline V gene. The CDR3 is 15 amino acids. In DNA form, the CDR3 reads TGTGCCAGCTCACCACCGACAACAGCTGGAAACACCATATATTTT. It translates to CASSPPTTAGNTIYF.

The V call is TRBV6-1, the J call TRBJ1-6; no clear D gene. This CDR3 is 15 amino acids long. Germline-derived CDR1 and CDR2 are MNHNS and SASEGT. V was shortened by 0 bases and J by 9 bases, with 12 bases between the two germline ends. The CDR3 spells CASSEAGGVGSPLHF. As DNA, the CDR3 is TGTGCCAGCAGTGAAGCCGGCGGGGTTGGTTCACCCCTCCACTTT.

This clone was detected only once. The chain couples TRBV10-3 to TRBJ2-2; 7 bases are shared with TRBD2. In germline, CDR1 is ENHRY, CDR2 SYGVKD. The CDR3 is made up of 15 amino acids. The V and J ends lost 7 bases and 7 bases, in that order; junction bases with no gene match: 12. The CDR3 DNA reads as TGTGCCATCAACCCGGGGGGAGCGATGGGCGGGGAGCTGTTTTTT. Amino acids: CAINPGGAMGGELFF.

The rearrangement links TRBV29-1 to TRBJ1-1; no clear D gene. CDR3 size: 13 residues. Germline assignment: CDR1 SQVTM and CDR2 ANQGSEA. Between the trimmed V and J ends, which lost 4 bases and 1 base, there was a span of 10 bases. CDR3 DNA: TGCAGCGTTGCGAGGTGGAAGAACACTGAAGCTTTCTTT. Its translation: CSVARWKNTEAFF.

The DNA of the CDR3 is TGTGCCAGCAGCCCGGACACGAACACTGAAGCTTTCTTT. It encodes CASSPDTNTEAFF. The chain is built from TRBV6-5 and TRBJ1-1; D might be TRBD1 (5 bases). Germline V gene lookup returns CDR1 MNHEY and CDR2 SVGAGI. The CDR3 totals 13 residues. V dropped 6 bases and J dropped 1 base, with 9 bases sitting between them.

The rearrangement links TRBV4-2 to TRBJ2-1; D is perhaps TRBD1 (5 bases). The CDR3 has 14 residues. The V gene lost 7 bases and the J gene lost 3 bases, with 13 bases spanning the gap. The germline V gene has CDR1 LGHNA and CDR2 YNFKEQ. The CDR3 sequence: CASKQATLYNEQFF. As DNA, the CDR3 is TGTGCCAGCAAACAGGCTACTCTCTACAATGAGCAGTTCTTC.

The V and J genes are TRBV5-4 and TRBJ2-3, with 12 bases fitting TRBD2. V was pared by 5 bases and J by 7 bases, with 11 bases of the junction left unmatched. The CDR3 has 16 residues. CDR1 and CDR2 from the germline V gene are SGHNT and YYREEE (reference sequence). The CDR3 is CASRPGTSGSPNTQYF. In DNA form, the CDR3 reads TGTGCCAGCAGACCTGGGACTAGCGGGTCTCCGAATACGCAGTATTTT.

In its sample, this clone was seen once. This chain connects TRBV5-6 to TRBJ1-1; D is unclear. V shed 1 base and J shed 0 bases, with 1 base lying between them. This CDR3 is 12 amino acids long. Germline-derived CDR1 and CDR2 are SGHDT and YYEEEE. The CDR3 nucleotides read TGTGCCAGCAGCTTGATGAACACTGAAGCTTTCTTT. Amino acid sequence: CASSLMNTEAFF.

The chain joins TRBV6-5 to TRBJ1-2; the match to TRBD1 covers 7 bases. With 6 bases clipped from V and 2 bases from J, the junction kept 6 bases outside the gene matches. The CDR3 has 14 amino acids. The germline gives CDR1 MNHEY, CDR2 SVGAGI. CDR3 DNA: TGTGCCAGCAGACTAGGGGGCGAGAACTATGGCTACACCTTC. Protein sequence: CASRLGGENYGYTF.

The chain carries TRBV5-6 and TRBJ1-2, with 9 bases matching TRBD1. The CDR3 extends over 14 amino acids. The J segment lost 4 bases and the V segment lost 3 bases, leaving 4 bases of the junction unmatched. Germline loops: CDR1 SGHDT, CDR2 YYEEEE. The CDR3 here is CASSWGQGFYGYTF. In DNA, the CDR3 is TGTGCCAGCAGCTGGGGACAGGGTTTCTATGGCTACACCTTC.

This clone appeared a few times. The chain carries TRBV5-1 and TRBJ2-5; D is tentatively TRBD1 or TRBD2 (6 bases each). V shed 4 bases and J shed 2 bases, with 15 bases lying between them. The CDR3 is 15 residues long. Per germline, CDR1 SGHRS and CDR2 YFSETQ. This CDR3 is CASSPGAGAQETQYF. The CDR3, as DNA: TGCGCCAGCAGCCCGGGGGCAGGGGCTCAAGAGACCCAGTACTTC.

The J gene is TRBJ2-1, the V gene TRBV5-1; TRBD2 aligns across 7 bases. J gave up 0 bases and V 1 base, and 4 bases lay outside the gene matches. This CDR3 has 16 amino acids. Germline values: CDR1 SGHRS, CDR2 YFSETQ. Written as DNA, the CDR3 is TGCGCCAGCAGCTTGAGCGCGGGGGACTCCTACAATGAGCAGTTCTTC. This sequence encodes CASSLSAGDSYNEQFF.